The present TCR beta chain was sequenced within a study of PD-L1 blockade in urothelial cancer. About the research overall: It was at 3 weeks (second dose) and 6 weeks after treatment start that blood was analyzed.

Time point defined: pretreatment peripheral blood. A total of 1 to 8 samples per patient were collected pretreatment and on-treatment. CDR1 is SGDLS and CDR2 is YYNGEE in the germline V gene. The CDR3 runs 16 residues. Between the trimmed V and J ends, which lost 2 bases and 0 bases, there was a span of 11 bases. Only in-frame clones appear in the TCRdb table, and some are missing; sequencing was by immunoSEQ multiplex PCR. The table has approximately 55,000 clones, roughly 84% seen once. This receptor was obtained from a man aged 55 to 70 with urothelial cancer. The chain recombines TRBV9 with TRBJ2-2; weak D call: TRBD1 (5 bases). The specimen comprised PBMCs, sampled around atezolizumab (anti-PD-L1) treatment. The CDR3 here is CASSVSGFSNTGELFF. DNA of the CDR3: TGTGCCAGCAGCGTCTCAGGGTTCTCGAACACCGGGGAGCTGTTTTTT.